The 3 T cell receptor beta chains in this list originate from one sample, sequenced in a study of cytomegalovirus exposure and HLA in healthy donors. A multiplex PCR was run with 60 Vbeta primers and 13 Jbeta primers. Profiled with immunoSEQ multiplex PCR; TCRdb holds only in-frame clones, not every one. The table lists about 99,000 clones, 65% to 80% of them singletons. Material: PBMCs. The receptors stem from a woman younger than 30 in good health and CMV-seropositive.

This chain links TRBV30 with TRBJ1-6, with 9 positions matching TRBD1. Germline lookup yields CDR1 GTSNPN and CDR2 SVGIG (reference sequence). The CDR3 extends over 16 amino acids. The J segment lost 4 bases and the V segment lost 7 bases, leaving 11 bases of the junction unmatched. The CDR3: CAYDRGTPIYNSPLHF. The CDR3 DNA is TGTGCCTATGACAGGGGGACACCGATATATAATTCACCCCTCCACTTT.

The CDR3 bases are TGCGCCAGCCGAGGCACCGCTAACACCGGGGAGCTGTTTTTT. It codes for CASRGTANTGELFF. The chain links TRBV5-1 to TRBJ2-2, with D hard to call. Trimming took 7 bases from V and 2 from J, leaving 12 bases between them. This CDR3 has 14 residues. The V gene's germline CDR1 is SGHRS and CDR2 YFSETQ.

The CDR3 DNA reads as TGCAGCGTTGGAAAGGGACTTTCAAAAGATACGCAGTATTTT. Protein sequence: CSVGKGLSKDTQYF. The chain uses TRBV29-1 and TRBJ2-3; perhaps TRBD2 as D (6 bases). Deletions cut 4 bases from V and 5 bases from J, with 16 bases between. CDR1 SQVTM and CDR2 ANQGSEA come from the germline V gene. The CDR3 length is 14 residues.